What follows describes a single T cell receptor (beta chain). Germline assignment: CDR1 SGHNT and CDR2 YYREEE (reference sequence). V shed 4 bases, J shed 0 bases, and the junction held 5 bases outside the gene matches. The CDR3 loop spans 15 amino acids. This entry belongs to a study of blood T cell repertoires in COVID-19. Sequencing used immunoSEQ multiplex PCR; TCRdb keeps in-frame clones, though not all of them. The sample contains over 150,000 clones, approximately 85% of which appear only once. The receptor was derived from a man aged 35 to 55 who had recovered from COVID-19. Sample: PBMCs or T cells enriched from blood (not recorded which). This sequence joins TRBV5-4 and TRBJ1-2; 8 bases line up with TRBD1. CDR3 nucleotide sequence: TGTGCCAGCAGCGGGCGGACAGGGTCTAACTATGGCTACACCTTC. Amino acid sequence: CASSGRTGSNYGYTF.